The sequence of this T cell receptor beta chain was determined in a study of radiation and T cells in renal cell carcinoma. TCRdb keeps only in-frame clones here, not all; method: immunoSEQ multiplex PCR. Of approximately 90,000 clones in the sample, around four fifths were seen once. Germline V lookup: CDR1 SGDLS, CDR2 YYNGEE. V lost 2 bases and J lost 0, with 8 bases in between. This CDR3 contains 14 residues. Time point meaning: blood 4 weeks post-SBRT, at nephrectomy. The treatment here: 15 Gy SBRT to primary tumor, nephrectomy 4 weeks later. The chain carries TRBV9 and TRBJ2-5; D is unresolved. This TCR was recovered from a man aged 45-60 years with renal cell carcinoma. The specimen was blood, collected from a patient whose treatment included radiotherapy and nephrectomy. This chain's CDR3 is CASSVRPNQETQYF. CDR3 in DNA: TGTGCCAGCAGCGTCCGCCCAAACCAAGAGACCCAGTACTTC.